The 6 T cell receptor beta chains given below trace back to one sample, sequenced in a study of T-cell reconstitution after alpha-beta-depleted transplantation in children. The library targeted TCRbeta and was prepared with unique molecular identifiers. TCRdb re-analysed the PCR reads in MiXCR, keeping a single row per CDR3 protein. Seen here are 90,000 to 100,000 distinct CDR3 sequences, 23% observed once, and the top ten hold around a fifth. The specimen comprised PBMCs, sampled before TCRalphabeta/CD19-depleted stem cell transplant. Receptors were obtained from a boy aged 2 to 9 with acute lymphoblastic leukemia, due to receive a stem cell transplant.

This clonotype was found a few times. V gene TRBV28 combines with J gene TRBJ2-5; 7 positions agree with TRBD1. This CDR3 contains 16 residues. From germline, CDR1 is MDHEN and CDR2 SYDVKM. Trimming removed 6 bases from V and 2 bases from J; junction bases left unmatched: 12. The CDR3: CASSPLEQGWQETQYF. The CDR3 bases are TGTGCCAGCAGCCCCCTTGAACAGGGGTGGCAAGAGACCCAGTACTTC.

J is TRBJ1-1 and V is TRBV5-1, with 8 bases aligning to TRBD1. The V and J ends lost 0 bases and 5 bases, in that order; junction bases with no gene match: 6. Germline V gene sequence: CDR1 SGHRS, CDR2 YFSETQ. The CDR3 length is 15 residues. The CDR3 DNA sequence: TGCGCCAGCAGCTTGGTTCAGGGGGCAGGAACTGAAGCTTTCTTT. Protein sequence: CASSLVQGAGTEAFF.

This sequence joins TRBV5-6 and TRBJ2-1; tentative D call: TRBD2 (6 bases). Trimming removed 2 bases from V and 6 bases from J, with 21 bases in between. The CDR3 is 17 residues long. CDR1 is SGHDT and CDR2 is YYEEEE in the germline V gene. The CDR3 loop reads CASSFRGHGGVGNEQFF. In DNA, the CDR3 is TGTGCCAGCAGCTTTCGGGGCCATGGAGGGGTGGGCAATGAGCAGTTCTTC.

V gene TRBV9 combines with J gene TRBJ1-3; a possible D gene is TRBD1 (5 bases). V was shortened by 5 bases and J by 0 bases, with 9 bases between the two germline ends. The V gene's germline CDR1 is SGDLS and CDR2 YYNGEE. The CDR3 length is 14 residues. The CDR3 region has the DNA TGTGCCAGCAGTAGGGGCAGCTCTGGAAACACCATATATTTT. This translates into CASSRGSSGNTIYF.

This sequence joins TRBV20-1 and TRBJ2-7; TRBD1 aligns across 7 bases. Germline CDR1 and CDR2: DFQATT and SNEGSKA (reference sequence). The CDR3 length is 14 residues. V was clipped by 4 bases and J by 3 bases; unmatched bases: 9. CDR3 bases: TGCAGTGCTATTTTAAACAGGGGTAACTACGAGCAGTACTTC. It translates to CSAILNRGNYEQYF.

V gene TRBV5-6 combines with J gene TRBJ2-7; D is perhaps TRBD2 (5 bases). Trimming removed 0 bases at V and 6 bases at J, with 7 bases between. The CDR3 runs 12 residues. Germline CDR1 and CDR2: SGHDT and YYEEEE. This CDR3 is CASSLVRGEQYF. The CDR3 DNA reads TGTGCCAGCAGCTTGGTCCGGGGCGAGCAGTACTTC.